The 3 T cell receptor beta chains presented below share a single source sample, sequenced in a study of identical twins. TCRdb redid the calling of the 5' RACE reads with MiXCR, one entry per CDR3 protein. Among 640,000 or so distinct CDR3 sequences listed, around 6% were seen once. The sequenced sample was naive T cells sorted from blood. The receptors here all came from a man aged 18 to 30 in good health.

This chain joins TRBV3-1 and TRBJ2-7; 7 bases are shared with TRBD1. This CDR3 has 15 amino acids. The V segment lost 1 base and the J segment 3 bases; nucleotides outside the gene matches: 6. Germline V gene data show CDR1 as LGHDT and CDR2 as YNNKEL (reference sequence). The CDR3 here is CASSQAFGDSYEQYF. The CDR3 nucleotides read TGTGCCAGCAGCCAAGCCTTTGGGGACAGCTACGAGCAGTACTTC.

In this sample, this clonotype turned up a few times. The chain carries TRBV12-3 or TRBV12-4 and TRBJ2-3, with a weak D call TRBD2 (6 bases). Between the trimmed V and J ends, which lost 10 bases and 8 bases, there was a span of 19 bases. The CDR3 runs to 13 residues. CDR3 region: CATTPGRDGTQYF. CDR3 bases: TGTGCCACCACCCCGGGGCGGGACGGTACGCAGTATTTT.

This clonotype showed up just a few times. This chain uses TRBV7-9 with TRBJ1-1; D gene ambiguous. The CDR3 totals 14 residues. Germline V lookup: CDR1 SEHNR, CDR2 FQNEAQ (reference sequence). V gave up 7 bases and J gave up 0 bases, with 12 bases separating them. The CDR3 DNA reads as TGTGCCAGCACCTGGACGGCGATGAACACTGAAGCTTTCTTT. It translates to CASTWTAMNTEAFF.